The 23 T cell receptor beta chains below all came from one sample that was sequenced in a study of shared clonotypes between healthy human individuals. Libraries were prepared by immunoSEQ multiplex PCR; TCRdb keeps only in-frame clonotypes and omits some of them. The sample has roughly 1,500,000 clones; approximately 98% are singletons. Sequenced: naive CD4+ T cells sorted from blood. Regarding subset: CD45RA+ positively selected. These receptors all come from a young man in good health.

This chain links TRBV6-1 with TRBJ2-1; D might be TRBD1 (5 bases). V lost 2 bases and J 6 bases, leaving 14 bases between the germline ends. Germline CDR1 MNHNS, CDR2 SASEGT. The CDR3 sequence is 15 residues long. For the CDR3, the DNA is TGTGCCAGCAGTGAACTAACAGGTCTTTCCAATGAGCAGTTCTTC. Residues: CASSELTGLSNEQFF.

The chain recombines TRBV9 with TRBJ2-1; D is undetermined. Looked up from germline, CDR1 is SGDLS and CDR2 is YYNGEE. The CDR3 length is 14 residues. Trimming removed 2 bases from V and 8 bases from J, with 14 bases in between. In DNA form, the CDR3 reads TGTGCCAGCAGCGTTGGCAGGTGGTCGGATGAGCAGTTCTTC. Translated, it gives CASSVGRWSDEQFF.

With respect to this clone: Different DNA sequences within this sample yield the same CDR3. The chain employs TRBV5-1 and TRBJ2-5, with TRBD2 matching over 12 bases. V was pared by 0 bases and J by 2 bases, with 2 bases of the junction left unmatched. This CDR3 comprises 16 residues. CDR1 is SGHRS, CDR2 YFSETQ, per germline. The CDR3 coding sequence is TGCGCCAGCAGCTTGGGACTAGCGGGAGTACAAGAGACCCAGTACTTC. It specifies CASSLGLAGVQETQYF.

The rearrangement uses TRBV5-1 and TRBJ2-3; D is perhaps TRBD2 (5 bases). V gave up 0 bases and J gave up 1 base, with 12 bases separating them. Germline lookup yields CDR1 SGHRS and CDR2 YFSETQ. The CDR3 consists of 16 residues. CDR3 sequence: CASSLGPPRGTDTQYF. The DNA for the CDR3 is TGCGCCAGCAGCTTGGGCCCCCCGAGGGGCACAGATACGCAGTATTTT.

The chain is built from TRBV10-1 and TRBJ2-1; perhaps TRBD2 as D (6 bases). The CDR3 totals 15 residues. V was pared by 2 bases and J by 8 bases, with 16 bases between. The V gene's germline CDR1 is WNHNN and CDR2 SYGVQD (reference sequence). This CDR3 is CASSETSRFRDEQFF. The CDR3 coding sequence is TGCGCCAGCAGTGAGACTAGCCGGTTTCGCGATGAGCAGTTCTTC.

The chain uses TRBV10-2 and TRBJ2-7; 7 bases are a match to TRBD1. This CDR3 spans 14 amino acids. CDR1 is WSHSY and CDR2 is SAAADI in the germline V gene. V was clipped by 5 bases and J by 2 bases; unmatched bases: 6. CDR3 nucleotide sequence: TGCGCCAGCAGTCGGACAGGAGGCCCCTACGAGCAGTACTTC. This translates into CASSRTGGPYEQYF.

The CDR3 spells CASSITSNNEQFF. CDR3 nucleotide sequence: TGTGCCAGTAGTATCACTAGTAACAATGAGCAGTTCTTC. This rearrangement joins TRBV19 to TRBJ2-1; D may be TRBD2 (5 bases). V was trimmed by 3 bases and J by 5 bases, leaving 8 bases between them. Looked up from germline, CDR1 is LNHDA and CDR2 is SQIVND (reference sequence). The CDR3 is 13 amino acids.

This clone was picked up one time. CDR3: CSVQDSPYEQYF. As DNA, the CDR3 is TGCAGCGTTCAGGACAGCCCCTACGAGCAGTACTTC. The chain joins TRBV29-1 to TRBJ2-7; maybe TRBD1 (6 bases). This CDR3 is built from 12 residues. CDR1 and CDR2 from the germline V gene are SQVTM and ANQGSEA. V was shortened by 5 bases and J by 2 bases, with 10 bases between the two germline ends.

The J gene is TRBJ2-3, the V gene TRBV5-4; D remains unclear. This CDR3 is built from 14 residues. CDR1 and CDR2 from the germline V gene are SGHNT and YYREEE (reference sequence). V was trimmed by 6 bases and J by 0 bases, leaving 11 bases between them. The CDR3 loop is CASTGPASTDTQYF. The CDR3 DNA reads TGTGCCAGCACCGGCCCGGCTAGCACAGATACGCAGTATTTT.

The V call is TRBV10-1, the J call TRBJ2-4, with D possibly being TRBD1 (5 bases). Per germline, CDR1 WNHNN and CDR2 SYGVQD (reference sequence). Trimming took off 0 bases at V and 0 bases at J, with 9 bases between the two ends. The CDR3 length is 16 residues. The CDR3 loop is CASSESDTLAKNIQYF. For the CDR3, the DNA is TGCGCCAGCAGTGAGTCGGACACGTTAGCCAAAAACATTCAGTACTTC.

The V gene is TRBV9, the J gene TRBJ2-1; 8 bases line up with TRBD2. Germline trimming cut 4 bases from V and 4 bases from J; bases unmatched to any gene: 10. The CDR3 loop spans 16 amino acids. CDR1 and CDR2 from the germline V gene are SGDLS and YYNGEE. The CDR3 DNA reads as TGTGCCAGCAGCCCGGGGGGGCTAGCGGGTTACAATGAGCAGTTCTTC. Its protein product is CASSPGGLAGYNEQFF.

CDR3 in amino acids: CATRPETHEQYF. The CDR3 DNA reads TGTGCCACTAGACCCGAAACCCACGAGCAGTACTTC. The chain couples TRBV6-5 to TRBJ2-7, with D hard to call. The germline V gene encodes CDR1 MNHEY and CDR2 SVGAGI. There are 12 residues in the CDR3. The V gene lost 10 bases and the J gene lost 5 bases, with 15 bases spanning the gap.

CDR3 coding DNA: TGCAGCGTTATAGCGGGAGGACGTCGAAATGAGCAGTTCTTC. Its translation: CSVIAGGRRNEQFF. The V call is TRBV29-1, the J call TRBJ2-1; TRBD2 aligns across 10 bases. Per germline, CDR1 SQVTM and CDR2 ANQGSEA. The CDR3 runs to 14 residues. With V trimmed by 5 bases and J by 7 bases, 8 bases remained unmatched.

This CDR3 reads CASRTRGNQPQHF. Written as DNA, the CDR3 is TGTGCCAGCAGGACAAGGGGCAATCAGCCCCAGCATTTT. The V gene is TRBV2, the J gene TRBJ1-5; D not certain. The CDR3 extends over 13 amino acids. Germline CDR1 is SNHLY and CDR2 is FYNNEI. The V end was cut by 6 bases, the J end by 2 bases, with 8 bases between.

This chain uses TRBV5-6 with TRBJ2-3; 7 bases are a match to TRBD1. The ends lost 3 bases at V and 3 bases at J; junction bases unmatched: 4. CDR1 is SGHDT, CDR2 YYEEEE, per germline. CDR3 length equals 14 residues. The CDR3 DNA reads as TGTGCCAGCAGCTCAATACAGGGGACAGATACGCAGTATTTT. Its protein product is CASSSIQGTDTQYF.

V is TRBV27 and J is TRBJ2-7, with a possible D match to TRBD1 (6 bases). The CDR3 is 14 residues long. CDR1 MNHEY and CDR2 SMNVEV come from the germline V gene (reference sequence). The V end was cut by 5 bases, the J end by 2 bases, with 13 bases between. The CDR3 DNA follows: TGTGCCAGCAGTACCCGGACAGCCACCTACGAGCAGTACTTC. It encodes CASSTRTATYEQYF.

Remarks on this clone: Additional DNA sequences in this sample encode the identical CDR3. The CDR3 is CASSRTTGELFF. The CDR3 nucleotides read TGCGCCAGCAGCCGCACGACCGGGGAGCTGTTTTTT. The V gene is TRBV5-1, the J gene TRBJ2-2, with unresolved D. V was cut by 4 bases and J by 5 bases, with 6 bases left in between. Germline CDR1 is SGHRS and CDR2 is YFSETQ. The length of the CDR3 is 12 residues.

The V call is TRBV7-9, the J call TRBJ1-4; D possibly corresponds to TRBD1 (5 bases). V gave up 6 bases and J gave up 3 bases, with 20 bases separating them. Germline CDR1 is SEHNR and CDR2 is FQNEAQ (reference sequence). The CDR3 is 17 amino acids. CDR3 DNA sequence: TGTGCCAGCAGGGCCGCTTTTGGCGGGGCGGCTAATGAAAAACTGTTTTTT. Protein sequence: CASRAAFGGAANEKLFF.

This clone showed up just once. The rearrangement joins TRBV11-2 to TRBJ2-5; 10 bases are a match to TRBD1. This CDR3 spans 14 amino acids. The V gene's germline CDR1 is SGHAT and CDR2 FQNNGV. J lost 2 bases, V lost 6 bases, and 3 bases had no gene match. This CDR3 reads CASRRDRGQETQYF. The CDR3 region has the DNA TGTGCCAGCAGACGGGACAGGGGTCAAGAGACCCAGTACTTC.

As for this clone: This CDR3 is also generated by other DNA sequences in the sample. The chain carries TRBV11-3 and TRBJ2-1; D gene unclear. The V gene lost 2 bases and the J gene lost 0 bases, with 5 bases spanning the gap. The CDR3 has 14 amino acids. The germline V gene encodes CDR1 SGHNT and CDR2 YENEEA. The CDR3 nucleotides are TGTGCCAGCAGCTTAACCGGCTCCTACAATGAGCAGTTCTTC. Its protein product is CASSLTGSYNEQFF.

The chain combines TRBV7-3 with TRBJ2-3; D call uncertain. Germline V gives CDR1 SGHTA, CDR2 FQGTGA. With 11 bases removed from V and 5 bases from J, the gap between germline ends came to 8 bases. The length of the CDR3 is 10 residues. CDR3 sequence: CAVSGDTQYF. CDR3 bases: TGTGCCGTCTCGGGAGATACGCAGTATTTT.

V and J are TRBV2 and TRBJ2-7; the match to TRBD1 covers 7 bases. The length of the CDR3 is 15 residues. Looked up from germline, CDR1 is SNHLY and CDR2 is FYNNEI. V lost 2 bases and J lost 6; bases outside the gene matches: 10. For the CDR3, the DNA is TGTGCCAGCAGTGAAAAGGGACAGATATTTGGCGAGCAGTACTTC. Residues: CASSEKGQIFGEQYF.

This clone was found once. The V call is TRBV28, the J call TRBJ2-3; 9 nucleotides match TRBD2. Germline CDR1 reads MDHEN; CDR2 reads SYDVKM. The CDR3 extends over 15 amino acids. After removal of 4 bases from V and 7 bases from J, the junction contained 9 bases not matched to a gene. CDR3 bases: TGTGCCAGCAGTTCTGACGGCAGCGGGAGGAATACGCAGTATTTT. It translates to CASSSDGSGRNTQYF.